This T cell receptor (beta chain) was found in a study of cytomegalovirus exposure and HLA in healthy donors. Regarding this clone: Antigen: not known.

The method was immunoSEQ multiplex PCR; TCRdb's version includes in-frame clones alone and lacks a portion of them. This table holds under 50,000 clones, about 93% found once. V shed 0 bases, J shed 0 bases, and the junction held 4 bases outside the gene matches. Germline lookup yields CDR1 SGHNT and CDR2 YYREEE (reference sequence). CDR3 size: 16 residues. General study findings and limits: Reports indicated that the classifier achieved high specificity and sensitivity in diagnosing cytomegalovirus status. The investigators catalogued 150 to 200 TCR beta chains as cytomegalovirus-associated.

The TCR originated in a woman between 18 and 30 years old in good health and CMV-seropositive. This sequence joins TRBV5-4 and TRBJ2-3; 7 nucleotides agree with TRBD2. The source material was PBMCs. The chain's CDR3 is CASSLVIAGSTDTQYF. CDR3 DNA: TGTGCCAGCAGCTTGGTTATAGCGGGTAGCACAGATACGCAGTATTTT.